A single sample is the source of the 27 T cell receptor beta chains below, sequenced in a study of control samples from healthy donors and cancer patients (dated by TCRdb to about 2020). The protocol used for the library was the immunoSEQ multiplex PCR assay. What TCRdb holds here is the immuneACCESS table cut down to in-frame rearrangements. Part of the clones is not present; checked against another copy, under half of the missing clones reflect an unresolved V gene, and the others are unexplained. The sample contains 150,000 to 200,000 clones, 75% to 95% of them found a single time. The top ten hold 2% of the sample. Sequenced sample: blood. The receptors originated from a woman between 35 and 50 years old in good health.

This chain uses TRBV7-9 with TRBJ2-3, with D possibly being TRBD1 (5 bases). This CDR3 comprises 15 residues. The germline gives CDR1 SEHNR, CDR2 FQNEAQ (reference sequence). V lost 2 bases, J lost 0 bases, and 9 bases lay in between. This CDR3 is CASSLQGQSTDTQYF. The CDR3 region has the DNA TGTGCCAGCAGCTTACAGGGCCAGAGCACAGATACGCAGTATTTT.

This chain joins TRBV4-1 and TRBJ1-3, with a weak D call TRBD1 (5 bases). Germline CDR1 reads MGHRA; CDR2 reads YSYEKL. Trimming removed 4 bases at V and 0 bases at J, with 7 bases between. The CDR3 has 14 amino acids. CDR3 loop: CASSPQGSGNTIYF. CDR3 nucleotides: TGCGCCAGCAGCCCCCAGGGCTCTGGAAACACCATATATTTT.

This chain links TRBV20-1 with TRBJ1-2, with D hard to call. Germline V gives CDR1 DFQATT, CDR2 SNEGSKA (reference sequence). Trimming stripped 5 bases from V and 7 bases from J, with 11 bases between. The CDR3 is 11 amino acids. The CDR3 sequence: CSAFGAGGYTF. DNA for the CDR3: TGCAGTGCTTTTGGAGCGGGTGGCTACACCTTC.

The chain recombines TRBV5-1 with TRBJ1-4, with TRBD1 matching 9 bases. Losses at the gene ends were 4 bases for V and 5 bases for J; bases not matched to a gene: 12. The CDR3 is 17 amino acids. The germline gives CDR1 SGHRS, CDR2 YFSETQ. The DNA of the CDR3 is TGCGCCAGCAGCCCCCACGGGACAGGGACCCCGAATGAAAAACTGTTTTTT. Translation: CASSPHGTGTPNEKLFF.

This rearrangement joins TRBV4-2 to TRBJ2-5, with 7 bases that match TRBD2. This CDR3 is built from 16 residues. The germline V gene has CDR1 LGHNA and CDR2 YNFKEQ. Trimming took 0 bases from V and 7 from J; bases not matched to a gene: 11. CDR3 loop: CASSQEGTSASGTQYF. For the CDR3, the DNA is TGTGCCAGCAGCCAAGAAGGAACTAGCGCGTCAGGGACCCAGTACTTC.

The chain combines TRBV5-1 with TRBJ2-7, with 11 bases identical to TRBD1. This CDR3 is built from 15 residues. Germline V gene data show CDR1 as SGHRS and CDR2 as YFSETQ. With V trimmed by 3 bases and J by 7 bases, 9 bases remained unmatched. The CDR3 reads CASSSPGQGVLEQYF. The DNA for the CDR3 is TGCGCCAGCAGCTCCCCGGGACAGGGGGTCTTGGAGCAGTACTTC.

CDR3 in DNA: TGCAGCGCCGACCCGCAGGGGCGCGCCTACAATGAGCAGTTCTTC. Translation gives CSADPQGRAYNEQFF. V and J are TRBV29-1 and TRBJ2-1; TRBD1 is a possible D gene (6 bases). The CDR3 consists of 15 residues. The germline CDR1 and CDR2 sequences are SQVTM and ANQGSEA. V was pared by 7 bases and J by 2 bases, with 18 bases between.

CDR3 coding DNA: TGTGCCAGCAGCTCAGCGGGACTCATGAATAGTTCACCCCTCCACTTT. This sequence encodes CASSSAGLMNSSPLHF. This chain links TRBV7-2 with TRBJ1-6; possibly TRBD1 for D (5 bases). The CDR3 covers 16 residues. V lost 4 bases to trimming and J lost 9 bases, with 19 bases between them. Germline V CDR1 and CDR2: SGHTA, FQGNSA.

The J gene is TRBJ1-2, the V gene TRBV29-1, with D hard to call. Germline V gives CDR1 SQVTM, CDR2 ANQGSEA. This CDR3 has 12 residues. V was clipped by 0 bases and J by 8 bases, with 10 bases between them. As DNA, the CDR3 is TGCAGCGTTGAAGATGGCGGGTTGGGCTACACCTTC. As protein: CSVEDGGLGYTF.

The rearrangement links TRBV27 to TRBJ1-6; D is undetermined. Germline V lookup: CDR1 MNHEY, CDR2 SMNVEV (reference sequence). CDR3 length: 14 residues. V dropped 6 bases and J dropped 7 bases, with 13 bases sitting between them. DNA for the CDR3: TGTGCCAGCAGCCGGGTTGAGGGAAATTCACCCCTCCACTTT. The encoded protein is CASSRVEGNSPLHF.

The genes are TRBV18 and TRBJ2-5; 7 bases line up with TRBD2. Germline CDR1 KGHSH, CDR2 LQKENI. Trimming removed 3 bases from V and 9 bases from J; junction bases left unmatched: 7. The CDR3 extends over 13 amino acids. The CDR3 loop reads CASSPGTTRPQYF. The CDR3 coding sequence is TGTGCCAGCTCACCGGGGACTACCCGTCCCCAGTACTTC.

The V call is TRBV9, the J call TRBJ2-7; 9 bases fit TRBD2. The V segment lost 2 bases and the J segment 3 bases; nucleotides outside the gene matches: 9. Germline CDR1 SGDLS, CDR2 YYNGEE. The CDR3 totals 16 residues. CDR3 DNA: TGTGCCAGCAGCGTGGGGGGACTAGCAGACTTCTACGAGCAGTACTTC. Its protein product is CASSVGGLADFYEQYF.

The CDR3 nucleotides read TGTGCCAGCTCACCGGCGGGGGGGCAGGTAAAGCAGTTCTTC. Translation gives CASSPAGGQVKQFF. The chain is built from TRBV18 and TRBJ2-1; 9 bases are shared with TRBD2. Trimming cost V 3 bases and J 11 bases; bases outside gene matches: 8. CDR3 length: 14 amino acids. The germline gives CDR1 KGHSH, CDR2 LQKENI.

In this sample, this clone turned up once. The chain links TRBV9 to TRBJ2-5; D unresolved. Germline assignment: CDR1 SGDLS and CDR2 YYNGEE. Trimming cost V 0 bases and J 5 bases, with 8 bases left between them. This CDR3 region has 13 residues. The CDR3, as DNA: TGTGCCAGCAGCGTAGATATAGGGGAGACCCAGTACTTC. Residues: CASSVDIGETQYF.

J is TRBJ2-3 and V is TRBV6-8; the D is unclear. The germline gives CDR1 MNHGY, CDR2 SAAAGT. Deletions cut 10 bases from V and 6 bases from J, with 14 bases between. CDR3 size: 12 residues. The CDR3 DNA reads TGTGCCAATCCTAGGGTGGAGGATACGCAGTATTTT. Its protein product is CANPRVEDTQYF.

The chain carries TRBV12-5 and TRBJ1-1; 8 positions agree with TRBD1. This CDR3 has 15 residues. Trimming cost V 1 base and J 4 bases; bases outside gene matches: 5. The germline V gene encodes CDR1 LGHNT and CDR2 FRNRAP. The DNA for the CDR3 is TGTGCTAGTGGTTTGGGGACAGGGAGGGGCACTGAAGCTTTCTTT. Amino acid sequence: CASGLGTGRGTEAFF.

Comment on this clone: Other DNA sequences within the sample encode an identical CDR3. The CDR3 region has the DNA TGCGCCAGCAGCCCCGGGACGGGGAATTCACCCCTCCACTTT. Translated, it gives CASSPGTGNSPLHF. This chain connects TRBV5-1 to TRBJ1-6; D is possibly TRBD1 (5 bases). The ends were cut back, 4 bases at V and 7 bases at J, with 12 bases in the middle. Germline CDR1 is SGHRS and CDR2 is YFSETQ. The CDR3 spans 14 residues.

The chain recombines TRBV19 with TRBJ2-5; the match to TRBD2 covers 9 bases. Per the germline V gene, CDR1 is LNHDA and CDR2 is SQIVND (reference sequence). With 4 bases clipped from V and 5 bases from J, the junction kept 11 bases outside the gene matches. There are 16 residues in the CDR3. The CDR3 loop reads CASSTRPGTSSETQYF. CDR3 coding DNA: TGTGCCAGTAGTACCCGTCCCGGGACTAGCTCGGAGACCCAGTACTTC.

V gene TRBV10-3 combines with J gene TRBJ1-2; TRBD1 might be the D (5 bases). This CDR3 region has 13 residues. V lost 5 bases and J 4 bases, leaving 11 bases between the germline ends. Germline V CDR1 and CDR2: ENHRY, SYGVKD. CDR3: CAISPDSFYGYTF. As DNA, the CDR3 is TGTGCCATCAGTCCCGACAGTTTCTATGGCTACACCTTC.

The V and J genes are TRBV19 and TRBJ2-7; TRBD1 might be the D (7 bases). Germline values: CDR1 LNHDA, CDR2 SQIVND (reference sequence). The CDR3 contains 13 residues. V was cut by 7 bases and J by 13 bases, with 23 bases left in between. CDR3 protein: CASIDGDSGSQYF. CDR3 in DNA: TGTGCCAGTATCGACGGGGACAGCGGGTCGCAATACTTC.

CDR3 loop: CASSSGWGYGYTF. The CDR3 nucleotides are TGTGCCAGCAGTTCGGGCTGGGGCTATGGCTACACCTTC. The chain combines TRBV27 with TRBJ1-2; D not certain. V was trimmed by 4 bases and J by 4 bases, leaving 10 bases between them. The CDR3 runs to 13 residues. CDR1 and CDR2 from the germline V gene are MNHEY and SMNVEV (reference sequence).

The CDR3 DNA follows: TGTGCCAGCAGCTTGGGGACGGCCGCCTACGAGCAGTACTTC. Translated: CASSLGTAAYEQYF. The chain combines TRBV7-8 with TRBJ2-7; D may correspond to TRBD1 or TRBD2 (5 bases each). The CDR3 contains 14 residues. V was pared by 3 bases and J by 2 bases, with 11 bases between. Germline values: CDR1 SGHVS, CDR2 FQNEAQ.

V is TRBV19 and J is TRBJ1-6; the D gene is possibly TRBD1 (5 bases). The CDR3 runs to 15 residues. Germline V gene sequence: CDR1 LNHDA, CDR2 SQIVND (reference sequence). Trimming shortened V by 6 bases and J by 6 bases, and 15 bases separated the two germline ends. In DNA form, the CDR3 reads TGTGCCAGTAGGCCGGGGCAGGGTAGTAATTCACCCCTCCACTTT. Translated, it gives CASRPGQGSNSPLHF.

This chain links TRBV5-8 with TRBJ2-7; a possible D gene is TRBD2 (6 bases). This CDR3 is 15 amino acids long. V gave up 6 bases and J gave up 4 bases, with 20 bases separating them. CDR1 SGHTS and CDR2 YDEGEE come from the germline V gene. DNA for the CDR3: TGTGCCAGCACCCTGGACGGAGGGTATCAATACGAGCAGTACTTC. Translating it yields CASTLDGGYQYEQYF.

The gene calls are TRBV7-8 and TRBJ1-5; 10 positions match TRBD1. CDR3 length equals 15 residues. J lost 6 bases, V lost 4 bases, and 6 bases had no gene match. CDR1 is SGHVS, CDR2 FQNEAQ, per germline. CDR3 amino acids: CASSSGQGLIQPQHF. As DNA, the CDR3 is TGTGCCAGCAGCTCGGGACAGGGGCTAATTCAGCCCCAGCATTTT.

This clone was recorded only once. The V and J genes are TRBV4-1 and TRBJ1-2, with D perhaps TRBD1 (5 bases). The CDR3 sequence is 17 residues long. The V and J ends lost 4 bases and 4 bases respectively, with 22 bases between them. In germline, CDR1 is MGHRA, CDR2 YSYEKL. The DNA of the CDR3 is TGCGCCAGCAGCCCCATGCCCCCCCCAGGGACCCTCTATGGCTACACCTTC. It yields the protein CASSPMPPPGTLYGYTF.

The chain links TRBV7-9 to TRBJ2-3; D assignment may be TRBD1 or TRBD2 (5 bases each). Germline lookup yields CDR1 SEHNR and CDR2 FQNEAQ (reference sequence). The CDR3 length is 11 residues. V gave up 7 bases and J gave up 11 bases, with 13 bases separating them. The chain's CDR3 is CASNPGPGQYF. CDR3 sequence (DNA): TGTGCCAGCAACCCGGGACCTGGGCAGTATTTT.